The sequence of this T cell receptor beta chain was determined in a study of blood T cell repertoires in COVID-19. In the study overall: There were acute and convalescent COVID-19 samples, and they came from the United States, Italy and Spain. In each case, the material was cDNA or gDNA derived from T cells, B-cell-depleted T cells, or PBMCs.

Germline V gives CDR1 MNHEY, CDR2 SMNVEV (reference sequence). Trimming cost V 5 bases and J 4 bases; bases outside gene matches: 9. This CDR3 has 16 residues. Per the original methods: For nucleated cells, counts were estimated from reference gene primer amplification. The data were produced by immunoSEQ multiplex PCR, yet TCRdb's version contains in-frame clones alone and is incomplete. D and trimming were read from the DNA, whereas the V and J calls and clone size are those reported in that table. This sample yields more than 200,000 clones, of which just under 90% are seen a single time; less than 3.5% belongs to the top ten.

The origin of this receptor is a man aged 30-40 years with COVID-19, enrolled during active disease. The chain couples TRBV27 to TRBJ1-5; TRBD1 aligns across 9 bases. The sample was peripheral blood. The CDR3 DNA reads TGTGCCAGCAGTCCGACGACAGGGGGATCGAATCAGCCCCAGCATTTT. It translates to CASSPTTGGSNQPQHF.